These 23 T cell receptor beta chains share one sample of origin, sequenced in a study of molecular identifiers for immune sequencing clone quantification. Via MiXCR, TCRdb re-called the PCR reads, giving one row per CDR3 protein. Found here are about 60,000 distinct CDR3 sequences, 15% to 20% of them singletons; the top ten hold approximately 1.5%. The sequenced sample was naive CD8+ T cells from blood, with Jurkat cell RNA spiked in. Subset noted: FACS-sorted CD8+CD4-CCR7+CD45RA+ naive T cells. The receptor set was obtained from a human donor in good health. Some libraries in this study had Jurkat cell RNA spiked in.

This clonotype was detected only a few times. In nucleotides, the CDR3 is TGTGCCAGTAGTATTTCCTATCTCTCCTACGAGCAGTACTTC. Translation gives CASSISYLSYEQYF. V and J are TRBV19 and TRBJ2-7; D unclear. V was shortened by 3 bases and J by 0 bases, with 9 bases between the two germline ends. CDR1 is LNHDA and CDR2 is SQIVND in the germline V gene (reference sequence). This CDR3 region has 14 residues.

This clonotype has more than one count but fewer than ten. A junction boundary mismatches the germline segment, possibly from a read error. The chain joins TRBV19 to TRBJ2-3; D is ambiguous. The germline gives CDR1 LNHDA, CDR2 SQIVND (reference sequence). The CDR3 is 11 residues long. This CDR3 reads CAGVCDATRYF. CDR3 nucleotide sequence: TGTGCCGGAGTGTGTGATGCTACGCGGTATTTT.

This clonotype occurred many times. The chain recombines TRBV4-3 with TRBJ2-5; 7 bases are a match to TRBD2. Trimming removed 7 bases from V and 4 bases from J; junction bases left unmatched: 18. Looked up from germline, CDR1 is LGHNA and CDR2 is YSLEER. This CDR3 is built from 17 residues. CDR3 DNA sequence: TGCGCCAGCAACCTAGGACTAGATACCACCCTACGAGAGACCCAGTACTTC. Translation: CASNLGLDTTLRETQYF.

At least ten counts were recorded for this clonotype. This chain uses TRBV5-6 with TRBJ2-5; no definite D call. From germline, CDR1 is SGHDT and CDR2 YYEEEE. V lost 2 bases and J 4 bases, leaving 3 bases between the germline ends. The CDR3 contains 11 residues. The CDR3 DNA reads TGTGCCAGCAGCTTCGGAGAGACCCAGTACTTC. Translated, it gives CASSFGETQYF.

This clonotype was seen repeatedly, ten times or more. This rearrangement joins TRBV11-2 to TRBJ2-1; D is possibly TRBD1 or TRBD2 (5 bases each). This CDR3 has 16 amino acids. CDR1 SGHAT and CDR2 FQNNGV come from the germline V gene. Trimming took 8 bases from V and 0 from J, leaving 17 bases between them. This CDR3 is CASGLGGGGSYNEQFF. In nucleotides, the CDR3 is TGTGCCAGCGGGCTAGGTGGTGGGGGCTCCTACAATGAGCAGTTCTTC. Complete variable domain (other parts from reference TRBV11-2 and TRBJ2-1): EAGVAQSPRYKIIEKRQSVAFWCNPISGHATLYWYQQILGQGPKLLIQFQNNGVVDDSQLPKDRFSAERLKGVDSTLKIQPAKLEDSAVYLCASGLGGGGSYNEQFFGPGTRLTVL.

This clonotype was seen once. Since a much larger clone is just one base distant, this may be a read error. V and J are TRBV7-9 and TRBJ2-7, with 13 bases fitting TRBD2. Germline-derived CDR1 and CDR2 are SEHNR and FQNEAQ (reference sequence). This CDR3 has 16 residues. V trimming: 5 bases; J trimming: 2 bases; junction bases outside the gene matches: 6. The CDR3 protein is CASSTWTSGSTYEQYV. Written as DNA, the CDR3 is TGTGCCAGCAGCACCTGGACTAGCGGGAGTACCTACGAGCAGTACGTC.

This clonotype was detected ten times or more. The V gene is TRBV7-2, the J gene TRBJ2-3; possibly TRBD1 or TRBD2 for D (5 bases each). In germline, CDR1 is SGHTA, CDR2 FQGNSA. This CDR3 comprises 17 residues. Trimming pared 1 base from V and 1 base from J, leaving 15 bases between. This CDR3 reads CASSLVSSGGGTDTQYF. CDR3 DNA sequence: TGTGCCAGCAGCTTAGTTAGCTCTGGGGGTGGCACAGATACGCAGTATTTT. The full variable domain, with the rest looked up from reference TRBV7-2 and TRBJ2-3, is GAGVSQSPSNKVTEKGKDVELRCDPISGHTALYWYRQSLGQGLEFLIYFQGNSAPDKSGLPSDRFSAERTGGSVSTLTIQRTQQEDSAVYLCASSLVSSGGGTDTQYFGPGTRLTVL.

Remarks on this clonotype: Being one base from a much bigger clone, this may be a read error. V is TRBV5-6 and J is TRBJ1-1; maybe TRBD1 (5 bases). This CDR3 region has 14 residues. Trimming pared 4 bases from V and 5 bases from J, leaving 15 bases between. From germline, CDR1 is SGHDT and CDR2 YYEEEE. Here the CDR3 reads CASSPTGTYTEAFF. For the CDR3, the DNA is TGTGCCAGCAGCCCAACCGGGACCTATACTGAAGCTTTCTTT.

The sample holds many counts of this clonotype. The CDR3 DNA reads as TGCAGTGCTAGAGGGACTATCAACTTCTACAATGAGCAGTTCTTC. As protein: CSARGTINFYNEQFF. The V gene is TRBV20-1, the J gene TRBJ2-1; the D gene is possibly TRBD2 (6 bases). The CDR3 extends over 15 amino acids. CDR1 and CDR2 from the germline V gene are DFQATT and SNEGSKA (reference sequence). Trimming took 1 base from V and 3 from J, leaving 13 bases between them.

The chain combines TRBV13 with TRBJ2-7, with a weak D call TRBD1 (6 bases). The germline CDR1 and CDR2 sequences are PRHDT and FYEKMQ (reference sequence). This CDR3 spans 15 amino acids. V was pared by 0 bases and J by 7 bases, with 16 bases between. CDR3 in DNA: TGTGCCAGCAGCTTAGGTTCGGACAGCGGACGAGAGCAGTACTTC. This codes for CASSLGSDSGREQYF.

This clonotype was seen many times. The chain links TRBV7-6 to TRBJ2-1; 11 bases match TRBD2. This CDR3 spans 15 amino acids. In germline, CDR1 is SGHVS, CDR2 FNYEAQ. After removal of 4 bases from V and 4 bases from J, the junction contained 3 bases not matched to a gene. The CDR3 is CASSSRLAGYNEQFF. The CDR3 region has the DNA TGTGCCAGCAGCTCACGACTAGCGGGATACAATGAGCAGTTCTTC.

This clonotype was detected ten times or more. This chain joins TRBV13 and TRBJ2-7; 8 nucleotides align to TRBD2. Looked up from germline, CDR1 is PRHDT and CDR2 is FYEKMQ (reference sequence). The CDR3 is 14 residues long. Losses at the gene ends were 5 bases for V and 3 bases for J; bases not matched to a gene: 6. For the CDR3, the DNA is TGTGCCAGCAGCCGGGAGGGGACCCGCTACGAGCAGTACTTC. Translation gives CASSREGTRYEQYF.

Only a few counts were recorded for this clonotype. This chain uses TRBV9 with TRBJ2-3, with 9 bases identical to TRBD2. The CDR3 covers 16 residues. CDR1 SGDLS and CDR2 YYNGEE come from the germline V gene. Germline trimming cut 2 bases from V and 4 bases from J; bases unmatched to any gene: 8. The CDR3 loop is CASSVGTSLIADTQYF. The CDR3 nucleotides read TGTGCCAGCAGCGTTGGGACTAGCTTGATTGCAGATACGCAGTATTTT.

The sample holds a few counts of this clonotype. At one end the junction does not follow the germline gene, possibly because of a read error. This rearrangement joins TRBV29-1 to TRBJ2-4, with D maybe TRBD2 (6 bases). Germline assignment: CDR1 SQVTM and CDR2 ANQGSEA. The CDR3 has 14 amino acids. The chain's CDR3 is CSVGGTDAKNIRYF. DNA of the CDR3: TGCAGCGTAGGCGGGACCGATGCCAAAAACATTCGGTACTTC.

This chain connects TRBV24-1 to TRBJ2-1; D gene ambiguous. CDR3 length: 16 residues. V lost 1 base to trimming and J lost 0 bases, with 9 bases between them. The germline V gene has CDR1 KGHDR and CDR2 SFDVKD. This CDR3 is CATSDFPESSYNEQFF. DNA of the CDR3: TGTGCCACCAGTGATTTCCCGGAAAGCTCCTACAATGAGCAGTTCTTC.

Many counts were recorded for this clonotype. Germline and junction disagree at one end, which may indicate a read error. V is TRBV7-9 and J is TRBJ2-7; D is perhaps TRBD1 (5 bases). Germline V gene data show CDR1 as SEHNR and CDR2 as FQNEAQ (reference sequence). CDR3 length: 13 amino acids. The CDR3 is CAGSSQVSYEQYF. The CDR3 nucleotides are TGTGCCGGCAGCTCACAGGTTTCCTACGAGCAGTACTTC.

This clonotype was detected ten times or more. The chain joins TRBV27 to TRBJ2-2; weak D call: TRBD1 (5 bases). The V and J ends lost 3 bases and 5 bases respectively, with 7 bases between them. CDR1 and CDR2 from the germline V gene are MNHEY and SMNVEV (reference sequence). This CDR3 is built from 13 residues. The CDR3 sequence: CASSFQGTGELFF. CDR3 in DNA: TGTGCCAGCAGTTTTCAGGGTACCGGGGAGCTGTTTTTT.

This chain joins TRBV7-9 and TRBJ2-1; no clear D gene. Germline lookup yields CDR1 SEHNR and CDR2 FQNEAQ (reference sequence). V was trimmed by 6 bases and J by 4 bases, leaving 19 bases between them. The CDR3 loop spans 16 amino acids. DNA for the CDR3: TGTGCCAGCAGTTCACCCCCCAACAAGGGATACAATGAGCAGTTCTTC. It is translated as CASSSPPNKGYNEQFF. Looking up the rest from reference TRBV7-9 and TRBJ2-1 gives the full variable domain: DTGVSQNPRHKITKRGQNVTFRCDPISEHNRLYWYRQTLGQGPEFLTYFQNEAQLEKSRLLSDRFSAERPKGSFSTLEIQRTEQGDSAMYLCASSSPPNKGYNEQFFGPGTRLTVL.

This clonotype came up many times. J is TRBJ1-5 and V is TRBV2; TRBD1 aligns across 8 bases. The germline gives CDR1 SNHLY, CDR2 FYNNEI. Trimming removed 6 bases from V and 0 bases from J; junction bases left unmatched: 1. The CDR3 consists of 14 residues. CDR3 sequence (DNA): TGTGCCAGCAGAGACAGGGGTAGCAATCAGCCCCAGCATTTT. Protein sequence: CASRDRGSNQPQHF.

This clonotype was counted ten times or more. The V gene is TRBV20-1, the J gene TRBJ2-4, with 10 bases aligning to TRBD2. Germline trimming cut 3 bases from V and 2 bases from J; bases unmatched to any gene: 10. This CDR3 has 17 residues. The germline V gene has CDR1 DFQATT and CDR2 SNEGSKA (reference sequence). The DNA of the CDR3 is TGCAGTGCTAGCACTAGCGGGAATTTGTGGCCCAAAAACATTCAGTACTTC. Its protein is CSASTSGNLWPKNIQYF.

This clonotype has at least ten counts. This chain uses TRBV20-1 with TRBJ2-3, with a possible D match to TRBD2 (6 bases). The CDR3 is 16 residues long. V dropped 2 bases and J dropped 2 bases, with 17 bases sitting between them. Germline V gene sequence: CDR1 DFQATT, CDR2 SNEGSKA (reference sequence). The CDR3, as DNA: TGCAGTGCTAGAACGCAGATCGGGAGTCTCACAGATACGCAGTATTTT. Translated: CSARTQIGSLTDTQYF.

Remarks on this clonotype: Given a much more abundant clone one base away, this may be a read error. This rearrangement joins TRBV19 to TRBJ2-7; possible D gene TRBD2, 6 bases. The CDR3 totals 13 residues. Germline assignment: CDR1 LNHDA and CDR2 SQIVND (reference sequence). The CDR3 region has the DNA TGTGCCAGTAGTACGGGACTTACGGGCGAGCGGTACTTC. Translation gives CASSTGLTGERYF. The whole variable domain, remainder taken from reference TRBV19 and TRBJ2-7, is DGGITQSPKYLFRKEGQNVTLSCEQNLNHDAMYWYRQDPGQGLRLIYYSQIVNDFQKGDIAEGYSVSREKKESFPLTVTSAQKNPTAFYLCASSTGLTGERYFGPGTRLTVT.

This clonotype was recorded at least ten times. The gene calls are TRBV7-2 and TRBJ1-1; D is unclear. V gave up 2 bases and J gave up 1 base, with 8 bases separating them. CDR3 length: 14 amino acids. Per the germline V gene, CDR1 is SGHTA and CDR2 is FQGNSA. The DNA for the CDR3 is TGTGCCAGCAGCTTAACGTCGGGGAACACTGAAGCTTTCTTT. This gives the protein CASSLTSGNTEAFF.